One sample yielded the 18 T cell receptor beta chains listed below, sequenced in a study of cytomegalovirus exposure and HLA in healthy donors. PCR primers comprised 60 Vbeta and 13 Jbeta primers. The assay was immunoSEQ multiplex PCR, and TCRdb's table has in-frame clones only and misses some. The listing records 70,000 to 100,000 clones. The sequenced material came from PBMCs. These receptors were taken from a girl aged 10 to 17 in good health and CMV-seropositive.

V usage is TRBV5-4 and J usage is TRBJ2-3, with 7 bases that match TRBD2. The germline V gene has CDR1 SGHNT and CDR2 YYREEE (reference sequence). The CDR3 runs to 16 residues. J lost 3 bases, V lost 7 bases, and 14 bases had no gene match. CDR3 DNA: TGTGCCAGCCACTCTGGGGCCGGGGGGAGGACAGATACGCAGTATTTT. Translating gives CASHSGAGGRTDTQYF.

The chain combines TRBV4-1 with TRBJ2-7, with TRBD2 identical over 8 bases. After removal of 1 base from V and 3 bases from J, the junction contained 11 bases not matched to a gene. Germline assignment: CDR1 MGHRA and CDR2 YSYEKL. CDR3 size: 17 residues. CDR3 amino acids: CASSQAPGGDYYYEQYF. The CDR3, as DNA: TGCGCCAGCAGCCAAGCCCCCGGGGGGGACTACTACTACGAGCAGTACTTC.

The chain carries TRBV9 and TRBJ1-2; D unresolved. This CDR3 has 16 amino acids. Trimming removed 0 bases at V and 1 base at J, with 13 bases between. Germline assignment: CDR1 SGDLS and CDR2 YYNGEE. The CDR3 spells CASSVDGTALNYGYTF. The CDR3 region has the DNA TGTGCCAGCAGCGTAGACGGTACAGCCCTTAACTATGGCTACACCTTC.

The chain uses TRBV13 and TRBJ1-1; tentatively, D is TRBD1 (6 bases). Germline CDR1 PRHDT, CDR2 FYEKMQ (reference sequence). The V and J ends lost 4 bases and 0 bases respectively, with 9 bases between them. This CDR3 region has 14 residues. CDR3 nucleotide sequence: TGTGCCAGCAGCTCCCGGGACATGAACACTGAAGCTTTCTTT. Protein product: CASSSRDMNTEAFF.

V usage is TRBV4-1 and J usage is TRBJ2-7, with D perhaps TRBD1 (7 bases). Per germline, CDR1 MGHRA and CDR2 YSYEKL. This CDR3 contains 15 residues. The V end was cut by 4 bases, the J end by 3 bases, with 16 bases between. CDR3 protein: CASSPGGLGLYEQYF. Here the CDR3 DNA reads TGCGCCAGCAGCCCAGGGGGGCTAGGTCTCTACGAGCAGTACTTC.

The chain couples TRBV29-1 to TRBJ1-3; D gene unclear. Trimming left V 1 base short and J 4 bases short, with 17 bases between. This CDR3 is built from 16 residues. Germline CDR1 and CDR2: SQVTM and ANQGSEA. CDR3 amino acids: CSVEVPPLGSGNTIYF. The DNA of the CDR3 is TGCAGCGTTGAAGTTCCCCCCCTCGGTTCCGGAAACACCATATATTTT.

This sequence joins TRBV28 and TRBJ1-2; possibly TRBD1 for D (6 bases). Trimming took 6 bases from V and 7 from J, leaving 18 bases between them. The CDR3 has 14 residues. Germline CDR1 MDHEN, CDR2 SYDVKM. This CDR3 is CASRSHHTGFGYTF. The CDR3 DNA reads as TGTGCCAGCAGGTCCCACCACACAGGGTTTGGCTACACCTTC.

V usage is TRBV7-9 and J usage is TRBJ1-3; D is perhaps TRBD1 (5 bases). This CDR3 is built from 15 residues. The V gene lost 2 bases and the J gene lost 0 bases, with 8 bases spanning the gap. Germline V CDR1 and CDR2: SEHNR, FQNEAQ (reference sequence). The CDR3 sequence: CASSLLDNSGNTIYF. Written as DNA, the CDR3 is TGTGCCAGCAGCTTACTGGACAACTCTGGAAACACCATATATTTT.

This chain uses TRBV4-2 with TRBJ2-7, with 7 bases that match TRBD2. Germline V lookup: CDR1 LGHNA, CDR2 YNFKEQ. There are 13 residues in the CDR3. V trimming: 3 bases; J trimming: 5 bases; junction bases outside the gene matches: 4. CDR3 nucleotide sequence: TGTGCCAGCAGCCAGGGACTATGGGACGAGCAGTACGTC. It yields the protein CASSQGLWDEQYV.

The gene calls are TRBV7-3 and TRBJ2-3; tentative D call: TRBD1 (5 bases). Trimming removed 3 bases at V and 3 bases at J, with 7 bases between. The CDR3 totals 13 residues. CDR1 is SGHTA and CDR2 is FQGTGA in the germline V gene. CDR3 nucleotides: TGTGCCAGCAGCTTCAGGGATACAGATACGCAGTATTTT. It translates to CASSFRDTDTQYF. The full variable domain, completed using reference TRBV7-3 and TRBJ2-3, is GAGVSQTPSNKVTEKGKYVELRCDPISGHTALYWYRQSLGQGPEFLIYFQGTGAADDSGLPNDRFFAVRPEGSVSTLKIQRTERGDSAVYLCASSFRDTDTQYFGPGTRLTVL.

The rearrangement links TRBV4-3 to TRBJ1-6, with D perhaps TRBD1 (5 bases). V dropped 1 base and J dropped 9 bases, with 10 bases sitting between them. The CDR3 has 14 amino acids. The germline CDR1 and CDR2 sequences are LGHNA and YSLEER. CDR3 in amino acids: CASSQVQGRSPLHF. For the CDR3, the DNA is TGCGCCAGCAGCCAAGTCCAGGGCCGTTCACCCCTCCACTTT.

Remarks on this clone: At one of its ends the junction is not consistent with the germline gene, which may arise from a read error. The chain couples TRBV7-9 to TRBJ1-6; D is ambiguous. The germline V gene has CDR1 SEHNR and CDR2 FQNEAQ (reference sequence). CDR3 size: 12 residues. CDR3 nucleotides: TGTGCCAGCAGCTTGGAGAATTCACCCCTCCCCTTT. Protein product: CASSLENSPLPF. Based on the CDR3 plus reference TRBV7-9 and TRBJ1-6, the full variable domain is DTGVSQNPRHKITKRGQNVTFRCDPISEHNRLYWYRQTLGQGPEFLTYFQNEAQLEKSRLLSDRFSAERPKGSFSTLEIQRTEQGDSAMYLCASSLENSPLPFGNGTRLTVT.

The rearrangement joins TRBV9 to TRBJ2-1; TRBD2 matches 10 bases. Trimming cost V 4 bases and J 3 bases; bases outside gene matches: 10. Germline CDR1 is SGDLS and CDR2 is YYNGEE. This CDR3 has 17 amino acids. As DNA, the CDR3 is TGTGCCAGCAGCCCCACCGGGGCTAGCGGGGGCTACAATGAGCAGTTCTTC. Amino acids: CASSPTGASGGYNEQFF.

The V call is TRBV6-5, the J call TRBJ1-4; D is undetermined. The V end was cut by 8 bases, the J end by 6 bases, with 16 bases between. There are 14 residues in the CDR3. Per the germline V gene, CDR1 is MNHEY and CDR2 is SVGAGI. The DNA for the CDR3 is TGTGCCAGCGGAACCCGGGAGAACCATGAAAAACTGTTTTTT. Residues: CASGTRENHEKLFF.

The CDR3 DNA reads TGTGCCAGCAGCTTTTTTTCAGGGGCCTACGAGCAGTACGTC. Protein sequence: CASSFFSGAYEQYV. This chain uses TRBV5-8 with TRBJ2-7, with TRBD1 as a possible D gene (6 bases). This CDR3 is built from 14 residues. The germline CDR1 and CDR2 sequences are SGHTS and YDEGEE. V lost 2 bases to trimming and J lost 2 bases, with 11 bases between them.

CDR3 residues: CASGLVPLIGGSEQFF. CDR3 nucleotide sequence: TGTGCTAGTGGTTTGGTACCTCTGATAGGGGGAAGTGAGCAGTTCTTC. The chain links TRBV12-5 to TRBJ2-1, with D possibly TRBD1 on 6 matching bases. The CDR3 has 16 residues. CDR1 is LGHNT, CDR2 FRNRAP, per germline. V shed 0 bases and J shed 9 bases, with 18 bases lying between them.

V usage is TRBV29-1 and J usage is TRBJ2-1, with TRBD2 matching 8 bases. This CDR3 comprises 16 residues. Per germline, CDR1 SQVTM and CDR2 ANQGSEA. With V trimmed by 0 bases and J by 5 bases, 9 bases remained unmatched. Here the CDR3 reads CSVEDGQAGADNEQFF. The DNA for the CDR3 is TGCAGCGTTGAAGACGGACAAGCGGGGGCCGACAATGAGCAGTTCTTC.

V and J are TRBV9 and TRBJ2-5; maybe TRBD2 (6 bases). The CDR3 extends over 15 amino acids. V lost 0 bases and J 1 base, leaving 10 bases between the germline ends. The germline V gene encodes CDR1 SGDLS and CDR2 YYNGEE. The CDR3 loop reads CASSVGSGFQETQYF. CDR3 in DNA: TGTGCCAGCAGCGTAGGGAGCGGGTTCCAAGAGACCCAGTACTTC. The variable domain in full, completed from reference TRBV9 and TRBJ2-5, reads DSGVTQTPKHLITATGQRVTLRCSPRSGDLSVYWYQQSLDQGLQFLIQYYNGEERAKGNILERFSAQQFPDLHSELNLSSLELGDSALYFCASSVGSGFQETQYFGPGTRLLVL.